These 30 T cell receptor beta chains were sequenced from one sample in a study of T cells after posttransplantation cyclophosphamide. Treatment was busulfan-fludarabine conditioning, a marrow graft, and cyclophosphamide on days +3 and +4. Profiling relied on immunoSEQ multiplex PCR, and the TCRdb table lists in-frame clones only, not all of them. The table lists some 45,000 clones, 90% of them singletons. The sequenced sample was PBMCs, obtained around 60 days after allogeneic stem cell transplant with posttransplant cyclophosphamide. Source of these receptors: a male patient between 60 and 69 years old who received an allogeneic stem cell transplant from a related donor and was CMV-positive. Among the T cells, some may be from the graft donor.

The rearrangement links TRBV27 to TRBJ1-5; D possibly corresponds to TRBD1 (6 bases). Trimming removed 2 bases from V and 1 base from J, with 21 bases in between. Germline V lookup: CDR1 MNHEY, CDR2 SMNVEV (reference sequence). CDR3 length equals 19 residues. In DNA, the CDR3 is TGTGCCAGCAGTTTAGGACGAGGACAGAGATTGATAAGCAATCAGCCCCAGCATTTT. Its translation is CASSLGRGQRLISNQPQHF.

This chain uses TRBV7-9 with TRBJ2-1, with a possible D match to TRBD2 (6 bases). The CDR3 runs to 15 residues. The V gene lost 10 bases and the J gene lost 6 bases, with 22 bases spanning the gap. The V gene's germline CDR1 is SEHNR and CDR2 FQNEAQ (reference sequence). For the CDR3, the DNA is TGTGCCACCACGTTTGGGGGGTCCCCTCGCAATGAGCAGTTCTTC. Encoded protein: CATTFGGSPRNEQFF.

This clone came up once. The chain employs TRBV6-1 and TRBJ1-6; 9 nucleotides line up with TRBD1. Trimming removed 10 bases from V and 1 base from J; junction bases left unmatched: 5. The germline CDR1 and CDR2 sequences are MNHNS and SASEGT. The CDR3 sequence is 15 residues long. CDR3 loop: CATDRGVSYNSPLHF. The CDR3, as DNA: TGTGCCACGGACAGGGGAGTATCCTATAATTCACCCCTCCACTTT.

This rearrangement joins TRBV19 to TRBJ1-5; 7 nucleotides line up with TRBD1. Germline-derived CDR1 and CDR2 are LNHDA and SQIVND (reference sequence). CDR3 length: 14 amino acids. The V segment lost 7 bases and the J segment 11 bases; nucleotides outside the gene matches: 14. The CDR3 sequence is CASIGVSRGLSQHF. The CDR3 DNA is TGTGCCAGTATTGGTGTTAGCAGGGGGTTGTCCCAGCATTTT. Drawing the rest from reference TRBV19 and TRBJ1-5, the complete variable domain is DGGITQSPKYLFRKEGQNVTLSCEQNLNHDAMYWYRQDPGQGLRLIYYSQIVNDFQKGDIAEGYSVSREKKESFPLTVTSAQKNPTAFYLCASIGVSRGLSQHFGDGTRLSIL.

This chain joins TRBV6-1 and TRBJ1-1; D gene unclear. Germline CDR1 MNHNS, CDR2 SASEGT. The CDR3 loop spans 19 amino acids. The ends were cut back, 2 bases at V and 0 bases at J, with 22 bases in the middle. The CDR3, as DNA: TGTGCCAGCAGTGAACTGGGAAAGCGGATACGACTAATGAACACTGAAGCTTTCTTT. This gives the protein CASSELGKRIRLMNTEAFF.

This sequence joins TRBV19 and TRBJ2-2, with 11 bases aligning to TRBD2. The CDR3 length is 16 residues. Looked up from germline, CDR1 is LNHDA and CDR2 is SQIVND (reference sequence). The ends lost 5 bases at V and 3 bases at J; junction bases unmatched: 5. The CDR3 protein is CASSGLAGGYTGELFF. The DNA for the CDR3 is TGTGCCAGTAGTGGCCTAGCGGGGGGATACACCGGGGAGCTGTTTTTT.

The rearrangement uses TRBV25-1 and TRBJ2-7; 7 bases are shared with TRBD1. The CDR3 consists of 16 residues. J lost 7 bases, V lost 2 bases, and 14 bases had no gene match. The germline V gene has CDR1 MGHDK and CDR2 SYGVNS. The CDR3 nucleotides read TGTGCCAGCAGTGAAAAACCCGCGACAGGGCTGGGTGAGCAGTACTTC. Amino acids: CASSEKPATGLGEQYF.

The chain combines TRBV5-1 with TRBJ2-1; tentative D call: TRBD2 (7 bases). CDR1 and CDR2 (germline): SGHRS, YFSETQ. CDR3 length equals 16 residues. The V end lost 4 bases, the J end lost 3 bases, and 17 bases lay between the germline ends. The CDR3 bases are TGCGCCAGCAGCGACCTGGGGGCGGGGGACTACAATGAGCAGTTCTTC. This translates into CASSDLGAGDYNEQFF. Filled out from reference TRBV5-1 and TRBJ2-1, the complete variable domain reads KAGVTQTPRYLIKTRGQQVTLSCSPISGHRSVSWYQQTPGQGLQFLFEYFSETQRNKGNFPGRFSGRQFSNSRSEMNVSTLELGDSALYLCASSDLGAGDYNEQFFGPGTRLTVL.

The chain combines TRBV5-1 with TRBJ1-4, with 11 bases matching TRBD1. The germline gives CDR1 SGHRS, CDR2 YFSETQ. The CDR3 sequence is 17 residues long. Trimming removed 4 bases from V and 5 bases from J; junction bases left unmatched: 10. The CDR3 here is CASSHGQGAGGNEKLFF. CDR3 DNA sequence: TGCGCCAGCAGCCATGGACAGGGGGCAGGAGGAAATGAAAAACTGTTTTTT.

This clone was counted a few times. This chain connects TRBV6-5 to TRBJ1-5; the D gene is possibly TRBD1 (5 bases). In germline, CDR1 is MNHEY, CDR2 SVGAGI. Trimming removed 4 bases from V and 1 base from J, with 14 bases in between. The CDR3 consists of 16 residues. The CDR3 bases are TGTGCCAGCAGTTCCGCCGGACATCGCAGCAATCAGCCCCAGCATTTT. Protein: CASSSAGHRSNQPQHF.

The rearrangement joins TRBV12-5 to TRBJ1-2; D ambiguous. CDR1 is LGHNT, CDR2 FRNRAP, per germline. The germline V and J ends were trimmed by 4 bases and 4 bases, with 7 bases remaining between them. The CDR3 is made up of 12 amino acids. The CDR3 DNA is TGTGCTAGTGGTTCCGACTCCTATGGCTACACCTTC. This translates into CASGSDSYGYTF.

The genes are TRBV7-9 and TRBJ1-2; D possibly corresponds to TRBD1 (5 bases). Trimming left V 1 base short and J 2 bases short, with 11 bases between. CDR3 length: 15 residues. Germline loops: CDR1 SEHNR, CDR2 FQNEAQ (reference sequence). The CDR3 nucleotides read TGTGCCAGCAGCTTAGAGGAGGGGATCAACTATGGCTACACCTTC. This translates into CASSLEEGINYGYTF.

CDR3 loop: CSVDNQGGTEAFF. The CDR3 nucleotides read TGCAGCGTTGATAACCAGGGAGGGACTGAAGCTTTCTTT. The chain links TRBV29-1 to TRBJ1-1, with TRBD1 as a possible D gene (5 bases). V lost 3 bases and J 5 bases, leaving 13 bases between the germline ends. CDR3 size: 13 residues. Germline V lookup: CDR1 SQVTM, CDR2 ANQGSEA.

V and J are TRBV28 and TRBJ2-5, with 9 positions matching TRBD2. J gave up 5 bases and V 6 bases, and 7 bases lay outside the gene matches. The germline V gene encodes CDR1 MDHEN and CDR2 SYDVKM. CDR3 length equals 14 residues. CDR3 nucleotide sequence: TGTGCCAGCAGCCAGGAGAGCGGGGGGGAGACCCAGTACTTC. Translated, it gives CASSQESGGETQYF.

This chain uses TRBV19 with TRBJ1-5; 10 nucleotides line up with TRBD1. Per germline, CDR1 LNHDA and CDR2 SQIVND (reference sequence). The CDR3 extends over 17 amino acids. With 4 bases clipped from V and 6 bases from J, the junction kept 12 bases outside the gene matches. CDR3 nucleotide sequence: TGTGCCAGTAGTACACATCCGGGGGACAGGGGCGTTCAGCCCCAGCATTTT. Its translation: CASSTHPGDRGVQPQHF.

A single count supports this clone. CDR3 sequence (DNA): TGTGCCAGCAGTTTCTCGGTAGCGGGGGGCTCCTACGAGCAGTACTTC. It yields the protein CASSFSVAGGSYEQYF. J is TRBJ2-5 and V is TRBV6-6, with 10 bases aligning to TRBD2. The DNA end is more similar to TRBJ2-7, so the J call may be wrong. The CDR3 extends over 16 amino acids. The germline V gene encodes CDR1 MNHNY and CDR2 SVGAGI (reference sequence).

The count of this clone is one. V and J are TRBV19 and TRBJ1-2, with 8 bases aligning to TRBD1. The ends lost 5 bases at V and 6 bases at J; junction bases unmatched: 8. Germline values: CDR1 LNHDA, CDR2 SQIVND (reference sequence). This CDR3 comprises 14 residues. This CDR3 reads CASSPTGGVDGYTF. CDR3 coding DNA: TGTGCCAGTAGTCCAACAGGGGGTGTCGATGGCTACACCTTC.

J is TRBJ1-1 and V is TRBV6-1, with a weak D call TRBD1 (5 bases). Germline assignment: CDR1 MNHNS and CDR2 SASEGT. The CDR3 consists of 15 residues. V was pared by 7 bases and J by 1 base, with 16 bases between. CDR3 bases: TGTGCCAGCACCCTATTAACTACAGGGAACACTGAAGCTTTCTTT. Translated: CASTLLTTGNTEAFF.

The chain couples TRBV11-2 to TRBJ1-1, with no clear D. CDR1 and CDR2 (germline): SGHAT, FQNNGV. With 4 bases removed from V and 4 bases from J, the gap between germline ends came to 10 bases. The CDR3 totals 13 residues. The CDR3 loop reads CASSSSRGTEAFF. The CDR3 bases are TGTGCCAGCAGCTCAAGTAGAGGCACTGAAGCTTTCTTT.

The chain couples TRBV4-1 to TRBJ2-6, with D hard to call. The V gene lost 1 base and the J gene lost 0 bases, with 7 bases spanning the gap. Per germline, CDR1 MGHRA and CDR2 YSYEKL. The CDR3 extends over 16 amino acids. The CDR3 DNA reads TGCGCCAGCAGCCAAGTACAGAGCTCTGGGGCCAACGTCCTGACTTTC. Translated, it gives CASSQVQSSGANVLTF.

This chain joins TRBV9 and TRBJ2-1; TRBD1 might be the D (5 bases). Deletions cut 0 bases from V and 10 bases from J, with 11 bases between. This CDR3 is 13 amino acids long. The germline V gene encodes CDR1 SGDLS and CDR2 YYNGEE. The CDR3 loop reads CASSVVSGAEQFF. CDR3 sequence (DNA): TGTGCCAGCAGCGTAGTTTCTGGGGCGGAGCAGTTCTTC.

Written as DNA, the CDR3 is TGTGCCAGTAGTATCCTTTCCGGGGGAGGCTCTGGAAACACCATATATTTT. This translates into CASSILSGGGSGNTIYF. V and J are TRBV19 and TRBJ1-3; possibly TRBD1 for D (5 bases). Germline values: CDR1 LNHDA, CDR2 SQIVND (reference sequence). The CDR3 totals 17 residues. Trimming pared 3 bases from V and 0 bases from J, leaving 15 bases between.

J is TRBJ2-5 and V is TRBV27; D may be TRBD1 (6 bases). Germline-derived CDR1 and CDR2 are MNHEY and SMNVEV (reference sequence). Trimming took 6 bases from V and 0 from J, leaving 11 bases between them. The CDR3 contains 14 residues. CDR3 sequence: CASRVRTDQETQYF. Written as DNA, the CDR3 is TGTGCCAGCAGGGTCCGGACAGACCAAGAGACCCAGTACTTC.

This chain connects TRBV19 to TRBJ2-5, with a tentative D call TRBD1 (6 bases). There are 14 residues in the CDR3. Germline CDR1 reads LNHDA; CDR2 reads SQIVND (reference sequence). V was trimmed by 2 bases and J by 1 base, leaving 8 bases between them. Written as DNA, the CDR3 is TGTGCCAGTAGTATATTCAGGGGCCAAGAGACCCAGTACTTC. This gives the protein CASSIFRGQETQYF.

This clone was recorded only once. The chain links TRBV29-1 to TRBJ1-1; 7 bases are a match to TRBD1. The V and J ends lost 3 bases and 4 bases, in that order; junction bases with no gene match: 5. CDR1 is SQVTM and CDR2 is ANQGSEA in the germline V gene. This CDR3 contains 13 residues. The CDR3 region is CSVEQGVGTEAFF. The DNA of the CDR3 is TGCAGCGTTGAGCAGGGGGTTGGCACTGAAGCTTTCTTT.

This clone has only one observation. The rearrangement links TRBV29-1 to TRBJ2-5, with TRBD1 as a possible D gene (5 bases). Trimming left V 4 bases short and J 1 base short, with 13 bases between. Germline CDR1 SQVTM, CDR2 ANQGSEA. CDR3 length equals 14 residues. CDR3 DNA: TGCAGCGTTGCAGGGTTGGCTGTCCAAGAGACCCAGTACTTC. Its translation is CSVAGLAVQETQYF.

In DNA, the CDR3 is TGTGCCAGCAGCCCTCCCACAGGGTGCCGGGACAGGGACGCCTACGAGCAGTACGTC. Its translation: CASSPPTGCRDRDAYEQYV. V gene TRBV7-6 combines with J gene TRBJ2-7; TRBD1 aligns across 9 bases. The V gene end was trimmed by 5 bases and the J gene end by 2 bases; junction bases not matched to a gene: 19. CDR1 SGHVS and CDR2 FNYEAQ come from the germline V gene. The CDR3 sequence is 19 residues long.

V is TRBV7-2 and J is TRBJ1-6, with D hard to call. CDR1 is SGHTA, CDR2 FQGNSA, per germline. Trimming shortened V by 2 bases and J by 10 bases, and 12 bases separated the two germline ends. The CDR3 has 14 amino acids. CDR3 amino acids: CASSLLVSSSPLHF. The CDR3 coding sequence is TGTGCCAGCAGCTTATTAGTCTCCTCCTCACCCCTCCACTTT.

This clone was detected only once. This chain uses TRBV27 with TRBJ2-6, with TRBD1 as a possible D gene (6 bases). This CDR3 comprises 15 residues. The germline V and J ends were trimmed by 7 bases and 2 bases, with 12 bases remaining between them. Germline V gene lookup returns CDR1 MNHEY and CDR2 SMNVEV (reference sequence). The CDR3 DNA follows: TGTGCCAGCACCTCGACAGGAACTGGGGCCAACGTCCTGACTTTC. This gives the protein CASTSTGTGANVLTF.

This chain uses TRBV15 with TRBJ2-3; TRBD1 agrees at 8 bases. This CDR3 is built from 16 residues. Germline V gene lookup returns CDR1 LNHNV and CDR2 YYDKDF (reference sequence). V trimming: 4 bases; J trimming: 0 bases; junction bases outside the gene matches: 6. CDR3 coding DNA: TGTGCCACCAGCACCGACGACAGGGGTAGCACAGATACGCAGTATTTT. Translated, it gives CATSTDDRGSTDTQYF.